Listed below are T cell receptor beta chains from one sample, sequenced in a study of control samples from healthy donors and cancer patients. Sequencing used immunoSEQ multiplex PCR; TCRdb keeps in-frame clones, though not all of them. The sample records tens of thousands of clones, around 89% being singletons. The sequenced sample consisted of PBMCs. Receptors were obtained from a man aged 55 to 69 with colorectal cancer. CDR3s include the opening cysteine and the closing phenylalanine or tryptophan. Fields, in order: V gene, clone size, J gene, CDR3 protein. Expanded clones are given a class, and other clones once, few, many or no size at all.

V gene: TRBV5-1
clone size: .
J gene: TRBJ1-1
CDR3 protein: CASSTYRGQAEAFF

V gene: TRBV2
clone size: .
J gene: TRBJ1-4
CDR3 protein: CASRYGVYEKLFF

V gene: TRBV27
clone size: .
J gene: TRBJ1-5
CDR3 protein: CASSPRDNNQPQHF

V gene: TRBV9
clone size: .
J gene: TRBJ2-3
CDR3 protein: CASSVVGDTQYF

V gene: TRBV20-1
clone size: .
J gene: TRBJ2-7
CDR3 protein: CSLDGTYEQYF

V gene: TRBV15
clone size: .
J gene: TRBJ2-5
CDR3 protein: CATSRDMGGAGETQYF

V gene: TRBV5-1
clone size: .
J gene: TRBJ1-2
CDR3 protein: CASSLGIGRANYGYTF

V gene: TRBV10-3
clone size: .
J gene: TRBJ2-1
CDR3 protein: CAISERWGSYNEQFF

V gene: TRBV18
clone size: .
J gene: TRBJ1-1
CDR3 protein: CASSGQGNTEAFF

V gene: TRBV28
clone size: .
J gene: TRBJ2-3
CDR3 protein: CASSSGPDTQYF

V gene: TRBV19
clone size: .
J gene: TRBJ1-5
CDR3 protein: CASSIRGREDQPQHF

V gene: TRBV3-1/TRBV3-2
clone size: .
J gene: TRBJ1-6
CDR3 protein: CASSQDPRGRNSPLHF

V gene: TRBV5-1
clone size: .
J gene: TRBJ2-5
CDR3 protein: CPSSVGGGGVTPETQYF

V gene: TRBV11-2
clone size: .
J gene: TRBJ1-1
CDR3 protein: CASSLPALGTEAFF

V gene: TRBV7-8
clone size: .
J gene: TRBJ1-5
CDR3 protein: CASSWDRARSNQPQHF

V gene: TRBV7-8
clone size: .
J gene: TRBJ2-2
CDR3 protein: CASSLGGAFTGELFF

V gene: TRBV19
clone size: .
J gene: TRBJ2-2
CDR3 protein: CATSRVSPGELFF

V gene: TRBV14
clone size: .
J gene: TRBJ2-5
CDR3 protein: CASSLYFGLSTQETQYF

V gene: TRBV3-1/TRBV3-2
clone size: .
J gene: TRBJ2-7
CDR3 protein: CASRHRGPYEQYF

V gene: TRBV28
clone size: .
J gene: TRBJ1-1
CDR3 protein: CASLQHSGFTEAFF

V gene: TRBV27
clone size: once
J gene: TRBJ1-4
CDR3 protein: CASSQGDRTTNEKLFF

V gene: TRBV27
clone size: .
J gene: TRBJ1-4
CDR3 protein: CASRRNGEKLFF

V gene: TRBV20-1
clone size: few
J gene: TRBJ2-2
CDR3 protein: CSASQGRDTGELFF

V gene: TRBV18
clone size: .
J gene: TRBJ1-1
CDR3 protein: CASSPDRGQRGTEAFF

V gene: TRBV11-2
clone size: .
J gene: TRBJ1-6
CDR3 protein: CASSLVGGSSYNSPLHF

V gene: TRBV7-9
clone size: .
J gene: TRBJ1-2
CDR3 protein: CASTGDPGLGYTF

V gene: TRBV18
clone size: .
J gene: TRBJ2-1
CDR3 protein: CASSPQGGSYNEQFF

V gene: TRBV5-1
clone size: .
J gene: TRBJ1-2
CDR3 protein: CASRPGTGGQSNYGYTF

V gene: TRBV7-8
clone size: once
J gene: TRBJ2-7
CDR3 protein: CASVPGTGRDEQYF

V gene: TRBV11-1
clone size: few
J gene: TRBJ2-7
CDR3 protein: CASTPVRSSYEQYF

V gene: TRBV7-9
clone size: .
J gene: TRBJ2-5
CDR3 protein: CASSLGRGGGETQYF

V gene: TRBV7-6
clone size: once
J gene: TRBJ2-5
CDR3 protein: CASSLKGLGDPLKTQYF

V gene: TRBV7-3
clone size: .
J gene: TRBJ2-1
CDR3 protein: CASSFDSNEQFF

V gene: TRBV20-1
clone size: .
J gene: TRBJ1-5
CDR3 protein: CSVGGQPQHF

V gene: TRBV6-1
clone size: .
J gene: TRBJ2-7
CDR3 protein: CASSEEWTVSYEQYF

V gene: TRBV6-1
clone size: once
J gene: TRBJ2-6
CDR3 protein: CASSEGKFSPGANVLTF

V gene: TRBV27
clone size: once
J gene: TRBJ2-2
CDR3 protein: CASSLSVGGQEKTGELFF

V gene: TRBV5-5
clone size: .
J gene: TRBJ1-1
CDR3 protein: CASSFRTGGPEAFF

V gene: TRBV3-1/TRBV3-2
clone size: .
J gene: TRBJ1-1
CDR3 protein: CASSQAGENTEAFF

V gene: TRBV18
clone size: .
J gene: TRBJ2-3
CDR3 protein: CASSPSGTTTDTQYF

V gene: TRBV12-3/TRBV12-4
clone size: .
J gene: TRBJ2-7
CDR3 protein: CASRTGTVYEQYF

V gene: TRBV5-1
clone size: few
J gene: TRBJ2-1
CDR3 protein: CASSLGAYHNEQFF

V gene: TRBV20-1
clone size: .
J gene: TRBJ2-7
CDR3 protein: CSALEAYEQYF

V gene: TRBV19
clone size: .
J gene: TRBJ1-2
CDR3 protein: CASSRDRGVLYGYTF

V gene: TRBV6-6
clone size: .
J gene: TRBJ1-5
CDR3 protein: CASSYAQGEVTQPQHF

V gene: TRBV2
clone size: .
J gene: TRBJ2-7
CDR3 protein: CASSSRGTTYEQYF

V gene: TRBV5-1
clone size: .
J gene: TRBJ2-2
CDR3 protein: CASSAGHNTGELFF

V gene: TRBV12-3/TRBV12-4
clone size: .
J gene: TRBJ1-6
CDR3 protein: CASSPRTGPLHF

V gene: TRBV3-1/TRBV3-2
clone size: .
J gene: TRBJ2-1
CDR3 protein: CASSQDPTAYNEQFF

V gene: TRBV10-3
clone size: .
J gene: TRBJ2-7
CDR3 protein: CAISGTGSNEQYF

V gene: TRBV27
clone size: .
J gene: TRBJ2-1
CDR3 protein: CASSLLGSSYNEQFF

V gene: TRBV2
clone size: .
J gene: TRBJ2-3
CDR3 protein: CASSEIHWRGGTDTQYF

V gene: TRBV16
clone size: .
J gene: TRBJ1-6
CDR3 protein: CASSQSAGIDNSPLHF

V gene: TRBV12-5
clone size: .
J gene: TRBJ2-7
CDR3 protein: CASGTRAPTYEQYF

V gene: TRBV7-2
clone size: .
J gene: TRBJ2-1
CDR3 protein: CASSLVGQGYNEQFF

V gene: TRBV2
clone size: .
J gene: TRBJ1-2
CDR3 protein: CASSDRVGYGYTF